The rows below give T cell receptor beta chains drawn from one sample of a study of vaccination and CD4 T cells after COVID-19. Antigens for these TCRs are unknown. TCRdb independently ran MiXCR on the PCR reads; one entry per CDR3 protein. The data show 3,000 to 4,000 distinct CDR3 sequences, with 16% seen just once and around 19% held by the top ten. The specimen sequenced was CD4+ T cells from blood, cultured in vitro. The receptors originated from a human donor who had recovered from COVID-19. Both conserved end residues are part of each CDR3. Fields, in order: clone size, J gene, V gene, D gene, CDR3 length, CDR3 protein, CDR3 DNA. The D gene is left open where the match is weak. Not every row has a clone size; where given, it reads once, few, many or a size class.

size: few; J: TRBJ2-3; V: TRBV7-9; D: TRBD2; length: 19; CDR3: CASSLVAGGPVAGTDTQYF; DNA: TGTGCCAGCAGCTTAGTGGCGGGGGGGCCGGTTGCGGGCACAGATACGCAGTATTTT
size: medium-sized; J: TRBJ2-1; V: TRBV6-1; D: .; length: 16; CDR3: CASSPSTGSSYNEQFF; DNA: TGTGCCAGCAGCCCCTCTACGGGGAGCTCCTACAATGAGCAGTTCTTC
size: .; J: TRBJ2-7; V: TRBV12-3/TRBV12-4; D: .; length: 13; CDR3: CASSPRMFYEQYF; DNA: TGTGCCAGCAGCCCCCGGATGTTCTACGAGCAGTACTTC
size: .; J: TRBJ1-5; V: TRBV11-2; D: .; length: 16; CDR3: CASSLDGQGFNQPQHF; DNA: TGTGCCAGCAGCTTAGATGGTCAGGGCTTTAATCAGCCCCAGCATTTT
size: medium-sized; J: TRBJ1-2; V: TRBV19; D: TRBD1; length: 13; CDR3: CASLYRGGYGYTF; DNA: TGTGCCAGCCTCTACAGGGGCGGCTATGGCTACACCTTC
size: few; J: TRBJ1-1; V: TRBV5-6; D: .; length: 13; CDR3: CASSLADNTEAFF; DNA: TGTGCCAGCAGCTTGGCTGACAACACTGAAGCTTTCTTT
size: few; J: TRBJ1-4; V: TRBV21-1; D: .; length: 15; CDR3: CASSNQGATNEKLFF; DNA: TGTGCCAGCAGCAATCAGGGGGCAACTAATGAAAAACTGTTTTTT
size: few; J: TRBJ2-7; V: TRBV7-3; D: .; length: 19; CDR3: CASSSKTEPYGAAGYEQYF; DNA: TGTGCCAGCAGCTCCAAGACCGAACCCTATGGGGCCGCTGGGTACGAGCAGTACTTC
size: few; J: TRBJ1-1; V: TRBV20-1; D: .; length: 14; CDR3: CSASRRVWDTEAFF; DNA: TGCAGTGCTAGTAGGAGGGTTTGGGACACTGAAGCTTTCTTT
size: large; J: TRBJ1-1; V: TRBV6-1; D: .; length: 13; CDR3: CASSRFRDTEAFF; DNA: TGTGCCAGCAGTAGATTTCGGGACACTGAAGCTTTCTTT
size: few; J: TRBJ2-1; V: TRBV12-3/TRBV12-4; D: .; length: 14; CDR3: CASTWGNSYNEQFF; DNA: TGTGCCAGCACGTGGGGGAACTCCTACAATGAGCAGTTCTTC
size: .; J: TRBJ1-2; V: TRBV5-5; D: .; length: 15; CDR3: CASSLERLGNYGYTF; DNA: TGTGCCAGCAGCTTGGAGCGACTCGGGAACTATGGCTACACCTTC
size: few; J: TRBJ2-1; V: TRBV11-2; D: TRBD2; length: 16; CDR3: CASSPRLAGMYNEQFF; DNA: TGTGCCAGCAGCCCGCGACTAGCGGGGATGTACAATGAGCAGTTCTTC
size: .; J: TRBJ1-2; V: TRBV10-2; D: .; length: 10; CDR3: CASSEDRDPF; DNA: TGCGCCAGCAGTGAGGACCGGGATCCATTC
size: medium-sized; J: TRBJ1-6; V: TRBV12-3/TRBV12-4; D: .; length: 14; CDR3: CASSSSGSNSPLHF; DNA: TGTGCCAGCAGTTCATCGGGGTCTAATTCACCCCTCCACTTT
size: .; J: TRBJ1-3; V: TRBV19; D: .; length: 15; CDR3: CASSITGLSGNTIYF; DNA: TGTGCCAGTAGTATAACAGGGCTCTCTGGAAACACCATATATTTT
size: .; J: TRBJ1-1; V: TRBV19; D: .; length: 12; CDR3: CASSKRQTEAFF; DNA: TGTGCCAGTAGTAAGCGACAGACTGAAGCTTTCTTT
size: .; J: TRBJ2-5; V: TRBV4-2; D: TRBD2; length: 17; CDR3: CASSQDAGTSVLETQYF; DNA: TGTGCCAGCAGCCAAGATGCCGGGACTAGCGTCTTGGAGACCCAGTACTTC
size: few; J: TRBJ2-4; V: TRBV11-2; D: TRBD2; length: 15; CDR3: CASSTTGLAENIQYF; DNA: TGTGCCAGCAGCACAACCGGACTAGCGGAAAACATTCAGTACTTC
size: few; J: TRBJ2-4; V: TRBV12-3/TRBV12-4; D: TRBD2; length: 14; CDR3: CASSSDSPGGIQYF; DNA: TGTGCCAGCAGTTCCGACAGCCCCGGGGGGATTCAGTACTTC
size: few; J: TRBJ1-5; V: TRBV7-9; D: TRBD1; length: 14; CDR3: CASSSTGSDQPQHF; DNA: TGTGCCAGCAGCTCGACAGGGTCGGATCAGCCCCAGCATTTT
size: few; J: TRBJ2-1; V: TRBV6-2/TRBV6-3; D: TRBD2; length: 16; CDR3: CASSSPSGGLLNEQFF; DNA: TGTGCCAGCAGTTCCCCTAGCGGGGGGCTCCTCAATGAGCAGTTCTTC
size: .; J: TRBJ2-5; V: TRBV20-1; D: TRBD2; length: 15; CDR3: CSALSGGGYQETQYF; DNA: TGCAGTGCTCTGAGCGGGGGGGGGTACCAAGAGACCCAGTACTTC
size: medium-sized; J: TRBJ2-3; V: TRBV20-1; D: TRBD2; length: 14; CDR3: CSAKLAGGTDTQYF; DNA: TGCAGTGCTAAACTAGCGGGGGGCACAGATACGCAGTATTTT
size: medium-sized; J: TRBJ1-2; V: TRBV6-1; D: .; length: 13; CDR3: CASSEGARYGYTF; DNA: TGTGCCAGCAGTGAAGGGGCCCGCTATGGCTACACCTTC
size: few; J: TRBJ1-2; V: TRBV4-2; D: .; length: 15; CDR3: CASSQVSGDKYGYTF; DNA: TGTGCCAGCAGCCAAGTCTCAGGGGACAAGTATGGCTACACCTTC
size: .; J: TRBJ2-1; V: TRBV6-1; D: .; length: 15; CDR3: CASSPRLAPYNEQFF; DNA: TGTGCCAGCAGCCCCCGTCTGGCCCCCTACAATGAGCAGTTCTTC
size: medium-sized; J: TRBJ1-6; V: TRBV6-2/TRBV6-3; D: TRBD1; length: 14; CDR3: CASSVTGENSPLHF; DNA: TGTGCCAGCAGTGTTACAGGGGAAAATTCACCCCTCCACTTT
size: few; J: TRBJ2-1; V: TRBV19; D: .; length: 13; CDR3: CASSIRRQQGQFF; DNA: TGTGCCAGTAGTATAAGAAGGCAGCAGGGGCAGTTCTTC
size: .; J: TRBJ1-1; V: TRBV12-3/TRBV12-4; D: .; length: 14; CDR3: CASTNLLGSTEAFF; DNA: TGTGCCAGCACCAACCTACTGGGGAGCACTGAAGCTTTCTTT
size: .; J: TRBJ1-1; V: TRBV12-3/TRBV12-4; D: .; length: 13; CDR3: CASSLLVSAEAFF; DNA: TGTGCCAGCAGTTTGTTAGTGTCCGCTGAAGCTTTCTTT
size: .; J: TRBJ1-1; V: TRBV28; D: .; length: 14; CDR3: CASSQWTRDTEAFF; DNA: TGTGCCAGCAGCCAATGGACCAGGGACACTGAAGCTTTCTTT
size: medium-sized; J: TRBJ1-5; V: TRBV27; D: TRBD1; length: 15; CDR3: CASRNNRDRGQPQHF; DNA: TGTGCCAGCAGAAACAACCGGGACAGGGGGCAGCCCCAGCATTTT
size: few; J: TRBJ1-2; V: TRBV27; D: TRBD1; length: 20; CDR3: CASSLKPPVSPGQVSYGYTF; DNA: TGTGCCAGCAGTTTAAAACCCCCCGTATCACCGGGACAGGTCTCCTATGGCTACACCTTC
size: .; J: TRBJ1-2; V: TRBV5-6; D: .; length: 16; CDR3: CASSLSPVGAGIGYTF; DNA: TGTGCCAGCAGCTTGAGCCCGGTCGGTGCGGGGATTGGCTACACCTTC
size: .; J: TRBJ2-1; V: TRBV7-9; D: .; length: 15; CDR3: CASSLADLSYNEQFF; DNA: TGTGCCAGCAGCTTGGCCGACTTGTCCTACAATGAGCAGTTCTTC
size: medium-sized; J: TRBJ1-1; V: TRBV7-9; D: .; length: 13; CDR3: CASSVETGTEAFF; DNA: TGTGCCAGCAGCGTTGAGACAGGCACTGAAGCTTTCTTT
size: medium-sized; J: TRBJ1-5; V: TRBV7-9; D: TRBD1; length: 14; CDR3: CASSLTTGDQPQHF; DNA: TGTGCCAGCAGCTTAACGACAGGGGACCAGCCCCAGCATTTT
size: few; J: TRBJ2-3; V: TRBV4-1; D: .; length: 17; CDR3: CASSQDYGEHRTDTQYF; DNA: TGCGCCAGCAGCCAAGATTACGGGGAGCACCGCACAGATACGCAGTATTTT
size: .; J: TRBJ2-1; V: TRBV29-1; D: TRBD1; length: 15; CDR3: CSVVDGTGLYNEQFF; DNA: TGCAGCGTTGTCGATGGGACAGGGTTGTACAATGAGCAGTTCTTC